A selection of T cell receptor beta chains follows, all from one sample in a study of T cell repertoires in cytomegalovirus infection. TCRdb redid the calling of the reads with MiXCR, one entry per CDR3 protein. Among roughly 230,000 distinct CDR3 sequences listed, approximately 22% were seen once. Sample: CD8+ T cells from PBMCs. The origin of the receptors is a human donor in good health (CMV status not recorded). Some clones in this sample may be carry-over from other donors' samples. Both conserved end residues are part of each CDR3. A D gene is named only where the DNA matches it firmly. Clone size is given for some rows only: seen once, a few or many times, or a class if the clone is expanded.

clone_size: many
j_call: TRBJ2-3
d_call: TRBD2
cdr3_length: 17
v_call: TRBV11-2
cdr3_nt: TGTGCCAGCAGCTTAGATCCGGGACTAGCGGGGGGTGTAAAGGAGTATTTT
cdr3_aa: CASSLDPGLAGGVKEYF

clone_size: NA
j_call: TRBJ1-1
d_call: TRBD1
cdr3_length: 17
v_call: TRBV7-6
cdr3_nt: TGTGCCAGCAGTCAACCCAAAGTAGACAGGGGGGACCCTGAAGCTTTCTTT
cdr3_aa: CASSQPKVDRGDPEAFF

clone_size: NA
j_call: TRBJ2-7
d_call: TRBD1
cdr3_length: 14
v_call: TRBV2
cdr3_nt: TGTGCCAGCAGTGCAACAGGGGTAGCCTACGAGCAGTACTTC
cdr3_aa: CASSATGVAYEQYF

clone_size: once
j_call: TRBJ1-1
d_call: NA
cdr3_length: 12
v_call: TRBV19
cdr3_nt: TGTGCCAGTAGTATAGATCGCACTGAAGCTTTCTTT
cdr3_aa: CASSIDRTEAFF

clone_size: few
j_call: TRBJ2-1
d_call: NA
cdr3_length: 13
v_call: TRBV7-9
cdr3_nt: TGTGCCAGCAGCAAGGGACCCGAACTTGAGCAGTTCTTC
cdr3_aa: CASSKGPELEQFF

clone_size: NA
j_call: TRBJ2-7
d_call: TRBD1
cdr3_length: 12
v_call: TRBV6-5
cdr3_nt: TGTGCCAGCAGTGAATCAGGGGGAGAGCAGTACTTC
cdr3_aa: CASSESGGEQYF

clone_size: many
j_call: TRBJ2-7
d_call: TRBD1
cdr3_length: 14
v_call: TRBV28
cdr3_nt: TGTGCCAGCAGTTCGACCTACAGGGGCTACGAGCAGTACTTC
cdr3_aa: CASSSTYRGYEQYF

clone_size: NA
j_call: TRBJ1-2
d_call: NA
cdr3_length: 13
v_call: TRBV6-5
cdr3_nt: TGTGCCAGCAGTTTTCGGGGGGCGGATGGCTACACCTTC
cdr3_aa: CASSFRGADGYTF

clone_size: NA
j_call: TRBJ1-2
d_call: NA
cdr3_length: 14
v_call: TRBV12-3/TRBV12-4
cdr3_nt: TGTGCCAGCAGTTTTGGGGGCCCGGACTATGGCTACACCTTC
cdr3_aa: CASSFGGPDYGYTF

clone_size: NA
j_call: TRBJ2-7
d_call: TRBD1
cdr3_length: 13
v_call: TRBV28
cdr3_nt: TGTGCCAGCCGGGACAGCCTCTTCTACGAGCAGTACTTC
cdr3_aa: CASRDSLFYEQYF

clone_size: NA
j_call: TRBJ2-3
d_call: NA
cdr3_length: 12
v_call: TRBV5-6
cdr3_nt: TGTGCCAGCAGCGATGGGCTAGGTACGCAGTATTTT
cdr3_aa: CASSDGLGTQYF

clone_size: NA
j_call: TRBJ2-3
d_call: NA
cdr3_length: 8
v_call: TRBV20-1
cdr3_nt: TGCAGCACAGATACGCAGTATTTT
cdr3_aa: CSTDTQYF

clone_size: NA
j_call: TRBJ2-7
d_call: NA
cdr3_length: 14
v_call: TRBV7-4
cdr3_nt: TGTGCCAGCAGCCAAGCAGGAATCATCTACGAGCAGTACTTC
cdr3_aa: CASSQAGIIYEQYF

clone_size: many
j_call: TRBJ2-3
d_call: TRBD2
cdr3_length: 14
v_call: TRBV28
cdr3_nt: TGTGCCAGCAGTTTCGGGGGGGCCGGAGATACGCAGTATTTT
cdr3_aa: CASSFGGAGDTQYF

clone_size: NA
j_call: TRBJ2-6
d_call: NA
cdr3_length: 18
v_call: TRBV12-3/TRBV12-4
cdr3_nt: TGTGCCAGCAGGTGGTCCCCCGGTGGGGACTCTGGGGCCAACGTCCTGACTTTC
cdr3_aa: CASRWSPGGDSGANVLTF

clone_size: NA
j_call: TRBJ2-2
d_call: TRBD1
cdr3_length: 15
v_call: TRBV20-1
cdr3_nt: TGCAGTGCTTTAAACGCGGGGACAGGCACCGGGGAGCTGTTTTTT
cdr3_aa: CSALNAGTGTGELFF

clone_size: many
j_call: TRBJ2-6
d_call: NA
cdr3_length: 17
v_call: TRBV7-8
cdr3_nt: TGTGCCAGCAGCTTAGGGGTACCCTTCTCTGGGGCCAACGTCCTGACTTTC
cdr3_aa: CASSLGVPFSGANVLTF

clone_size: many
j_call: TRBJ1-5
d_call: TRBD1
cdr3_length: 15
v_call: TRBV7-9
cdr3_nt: TGTGCCAGCAGCTTAACAGGGGAACCAAATCAGCCCCAGCATTTT
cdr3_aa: CASSLTGEPNQPQHF

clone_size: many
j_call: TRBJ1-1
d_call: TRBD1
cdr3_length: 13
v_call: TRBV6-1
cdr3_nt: TGTGCCAGCAGCCAGGACAGGTGGACTGAAGCTTTCTTT
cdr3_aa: CASSQDRWTEAFF

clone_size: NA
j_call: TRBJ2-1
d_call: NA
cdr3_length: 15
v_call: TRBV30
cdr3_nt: TGTGCCTGGAGTGTGGGCTTAGCGAGTGGCAATGAGCAGTTCTTC
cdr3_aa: CAWSVGLASGNEQFF

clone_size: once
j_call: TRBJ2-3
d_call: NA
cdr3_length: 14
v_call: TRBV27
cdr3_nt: TGTGCCAGCAGTTTACTGGCAGGGATAGATACGCAGTATTTT
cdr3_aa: CASSLLAGIDTQYF

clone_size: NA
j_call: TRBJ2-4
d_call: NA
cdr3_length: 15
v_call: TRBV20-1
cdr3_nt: TGCAGTGCTAACGACCGCTCCTTAGCCAAAAACATTCAGTACTTC
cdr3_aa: CSANDRSLAKNIQYF